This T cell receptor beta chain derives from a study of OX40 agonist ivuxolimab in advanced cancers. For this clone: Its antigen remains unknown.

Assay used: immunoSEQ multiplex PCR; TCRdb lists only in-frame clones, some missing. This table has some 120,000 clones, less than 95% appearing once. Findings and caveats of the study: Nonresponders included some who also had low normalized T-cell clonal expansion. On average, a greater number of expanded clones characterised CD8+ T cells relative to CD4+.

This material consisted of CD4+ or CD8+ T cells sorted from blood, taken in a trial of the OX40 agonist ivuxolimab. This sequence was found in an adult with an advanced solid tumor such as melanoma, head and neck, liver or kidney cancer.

For the CDR3, the DNA is TGTGCCAGCAGCGTAGTCGGGGCGAACACTGAAGCTTTCTTT. Translated: CASSVVGANTEAFF. The rearrangement links TRBV9 to TRBJ1-1, with a weak D call TRBD1 (5 bases). This CDR3 spans 14 amino acids. CDR1 and CDR2 from the germline V gene are SGDLS and YYNGEE. Trimming cost V 0 bases and J 1 base, with 7 bases left between them.